These T cell receptor beta chains were read from a single sample in a study of shared clonotypes between healthy human individuals. The protocol was immunoSEQ multiplex PCR, while the TCRdb copy is restricted to in-frame clones and leaves out a portion. The sample has 560,000 or so clones, around 96% seen once; the top ten hold approximately 0.12%. Sequencing was carried out using naive CD8+ T cells sorted from blood. The receptors were gathered from a woman aged 25 to 39 in good health. Each CDR3 is given with its conserved first and last residue. D genes are given only for firm matches. A clone size is listed for some rows: how often the clone was seen (once, few, many), or a class if it is expanded.

J gene | clone size | D gene | V gene | CDR3 DNA | CDR3 protein
TRBJ2-1 | - | TRBD2 | TRBV5-4 | TGTGCCAGCAGCGAGGGACTAGCGGGGAACAATGAGCAGTTCTTC | CASSEGLAGNNEQFF
TRBJ2-2 | - | TRBD1 | TRBV19 | TGTGCCAGTAGTATTGGACAGGGGGGATACACCGGGGAGCTGTTTTTT | CASSIGQGGYTGELFF
TRBJ2-7 | - | - | TRBV5-4 | TGTGCCAGCAGCATCGGGACATCATACGAGCAGTACTTC | CASSIGTSYEQYF
TRBJ2-3 | - | TRBD2 | TRBV27 | TGTGCCAGCAGATACGGACTAGCGGGAGGGATAGATACGCAGTATTTT | CASRYGLAGGIDTQYF
TRBJ2-5 | - | TRBD2 | TRBV29-1 | TGCAGCGCCCGGGAGGGACTCCAAGAGACCCAGTACTTC | CSAREGLQETQYF
TRBJ1-4 | - | - | TRBV7-8 | TGTGCCAGCAGTTCAGAAGGGCCTAAAGAAAAACTGTTTTTT | CASSSEGPKEKLFF
TRBJ1-6 | - | - | TRBV30 | TGTGCCTGGAGGGGACTCTCTAATTCACCCCTCCACTTT | CAWRGLSNSPLHF
TRBJ1-1 | - | - | TRBV19 | TGTGCCAGTACCCCTTGGCAAGTCGACACTGAAGCTTTCTTT | CASTPWQVDTEAFF
TRBJ2-5 | - | TRBD2 | TRBV28 | TGTGCCAGCAGTGAGCGGGAGGGTGGAGAGACCCAGTACTTC | CASSEREGGETQYF
TRBJ1-6 | - | - | TRBV27 | TGTGCCAGCATCACTTTTCCCCCTCCTCTCCCTAATTCACCCCTCCACTTT | CASITFPPPLPNSPLHF
TRBJ1-1 | - | TRBD1 | TRBV19 | TGTGCCAGTAGGGATCCAGGGGGATCGGACACTGAAGCTTTCTTT | CASRDPGGSDTEAFF
TRBJ2-7 | - | TRBD2 | TRBV29-1 | TGCAGCGCGCGGGAGGGCCAAGAACACGAGCAGTACTTC | CSAREGQEHEQYF
TRBJ2-7 | - | - | TRBV7-9 | TGTGCCAGCGGATTCGGGGGCGAGCAGTACTTC | CASGFGGEQYF
TRBJ2-7 | - | TRBD1 | TRBV2 | TGTGCCAGCAGAGGGACAGGGTCACCCCCAGACTTC | CASRGTGSPPDF
TRBJ2-1 | - | TRBD1 | TRBV7-8 | TGTGCCAGCAGCCCGGGGACAGGGGCGAATAATGAGCAGTTCTTC | CASSPGTGANNEQFF
TRBJ2-7 | - | - | TRBV4-1 | TGCGCCAGCAGCCAAGAGTCCCCGGGGACCCGGTTGTCCTACGAGCAGTACTTC | CASSQESPGTRLSYEQYF
TRBJ2-5 | - | - | TRBV27 | TGTGCCAGCAGTAGCCTAGCGAAACAAGAGACCCAGTACTTC | CASSSLAKQETQYF
TRBJ2-1 | - | TRBD1 | TRBV7-9 | TGTGCCAGCAGCCTGGGACAGTTCCAGTTCTTC | CASSLGQFQFF
TRBJ2-7 | - | - | TRBV25-1 | TGTGCCAGCAGTGATCGACAGGACAACTCCTACGAGCAGTACTTC | CASSDRQDNSYEQYF
TRBJ2-7 | - | - | TRBV6-6 | TGTGCCAGCAGTTACGGCGGGGCTACCTACGAGCAGTACTTC | CASSYGGATYEQYF
TRBJ2-1 | - | TRBD2 | TRBV11-3 | TGTGCCAGCAGCCAGGGGCTAGCGGGGGCGCAGTTCTTC | CASSQGLAGAQFF
TRBJ1-2 | - | - | TRBV2 | TGTGCCAGCAGTGATCTGGCTCTCGTCCGGGATGGCTACACCTTC | CASSDLALVRDGYTF
TRBJ1-1 | - | - | TRBV6-5 | TGTGCCAGCAGTTCCACCAGGGAGGTCGTGAACACTGAAGCTTTCTTT | CASSSTREVVNTEAFF
TRBJ1-5 | - | TRBD1 | TRBV28 | TGTGCCAGCAGTTTAGCGGACAGGGATGATCAGCCCCAGCATTTT | CASSLADRDDQPQHF
TRBJ1-5 | once | TRBD1 | TRBV19 | TGTGCCAGTAGTATGGCACAGGGGGTTCAGCCCCAGCATTTT | CASSMAQGVQPQHF
TRBJ1-2 | - | - | TRBV7-9 | TGTGCCAGCAGCCTGGGGGTTAACTATGGCTACACCTTC | CASSLGVNYGYTF
TRBJ1-2 | - | TRBD1 | TRBV6-1 | TGTGCCAGCAGTGAACCCACAGGGGGTCGGAACTATGGCTACACCTTC | CASSEPTGGRNYGYTF
TRBJ2-7 | - | - | TRBV11-2 | TGTGCCAGCAGCTTGGGACTTGCCTACGAGCAGTACTTC | CASSLGLAYEQYF
TRBJ2-5 | - | - | TRBV9 | TGTGCCAGCAGCTTTGGGGGGCGCTATCAAGAGACCCAGTACTTC | CASSFGGRYQETQYF
TRBJ2-3 | - | - | TRBV6-5 | TGTGCCAGCAACACACTAGGGGATACGCAGTATTTT | CASNTLGDTQYF
TRBJ2-7 | - | TRBD1 | TRBV10-2 | TGCGCCAGCAGTGAACTGGGACAGGGCTACGAGCAGTACTTC | CASSELGQGYEQYF
TRBJ2-3 | - | TRBD1 | TRBV27 | TGTGCCAGCAGGATTGTGCAGGGGGCCATAGATACGCAGTATTTT | CASRIVQGAIDTQYF
TRBJ2-7 | - | - | TRBV28 | TGTGCCAGCAGTCCCTTCCGGGCCACCCCCTACGAGCAGTACTTC | CASSPFRATPYEQYF
TRBJ2-7 | - | - | TRBV7-9 | TGTGCCAGCAGCTTAACCGGGGCCCCCTACGAGCAGTACTTC | CASSLTGAPYEQYF
TRBJ1-1 | - | - | TRBV18 | TGTGCCAGCTCCCAGACCCTTAGGGAGCTGGAAGCTTTCTTT | CASSQTLRELEAFF
TRBJ1-3 | - | - | TRBV28 | TGTGCCAGCAGCCCCAATTGGAGCTCCTCTGGAAACACCATATATTTT | CASSPNWSSSGNTIYF
TRBJ2-4 | - | - | TRBV5-4 | TGTGCCAGCAGCTCCTCGCGGGACAACATTCAGTACTTC | CASSSSRDNIQYF
TRBJ2-7 | - | - | TRBV9 | TGTGCCAGCAGCGTAGGAGGCGAGGGGTACGAGCAGTACTTC | CASSVGGEGYEQYF
TRBJ2-5 | - | - | TRBV27 | TGTGCCAGCAGTTTAATCAACAGGCCCTGGGAGACCCAGTACTTC | CASSLINRPWETQYF
TRBJ1-1 | - | - | TRBV28 | TGTGCCAGCAGTTTAATCTTTTCGAGGACGAACACTGAAGCTTTCTTT | CASSLIFSRTNTEAFF
TRBJ2-7 | - | - | TRBV28 | TGTGCCAGCAGTTGGGACCTCACCTACGAGCAGTACTTC | CASSWDLTYEQYF
TRBJ1-2 | - | - | TRBV9 | TGTGCCAGCAGCGCCGGGACAACTACTAACTATGGCTACACCTTC | CASSAGTTTNYGYTF
TRBJ2-7 | - | - | TRBV28 | TGTGCCAGCAGCTGGTCGGGCTACGAGCAGTACTTC | CASSWSGYEQYF
TRBJ2-5 | - | - | TRBV30 | TGTGCCTGGAGTGGGAGGACCCAGTACTTC | CAWSGRTQYF
TRBJ1-5 | - | - | TRBV28 | TGTGCCAGCAGTTTTATGGAATACAATCAGCCCCAGCATTTT | CASSFMEYNQPQHF
TRBJ2-1 | - | - | TRBV27 | TGTGCCAGCAGTTTAGACCCTCGGCGGAGGAATGAGCAGTTCTTC | CASSLDPRRRNEQFF
TRBJ1-3 | - | - | TRBV2 | TGTGCCAGCAGTGAATCAGGACATTTAAGCTCTGGAAACACCATATATTTT | CASSESGHLSSGNTIYF
TRBJ2-5 | - | TRBD1 | TRBV11-2 | TGTGCCAGCAGCTTAGAACAGGGGAACCAAGAGACCCAGTACTTC | CASSLEQGNQETQYF